What follows are 32 T cell receptor beta chains derived from one specimen sequenced in a study of OX40 agonist ivuxolimab in advanced cancers. Assay: immunoSEQ multiplex PCR; the TCRdb copy retains only in-frame clones and omits some. The sample consists of 55,000 to 70,000 clones, roughly 85% of them appearing once. The sample here was CD4+ or CD8+ T cells sorted from blood, taken in a trial of the OX40 agonist ivuxolimab. These receptors were obtained from an adult with an advanced solid tumor such as melanoma, head and neck, liver or kidney cancer.

The chain employs TRBV30 and TRBJ2-1; 9 nucleotides align to TRBD2. J lost 5 bases, V lost 5 bases, and 4 bases had no gene match. From germline, CDR1 is GTSNPN and CDR2 SVGIG (reference sequence). The CDR3 totals 13 residues. CDR3: CAWGGGENNEQFF. Here the CDR3 DNA reads TGTGCCTGGGGCGGGGGGGAGAACAATGAGCAGTTCTTC.

This rearrangement joins TRBV5-5 to TRBJ1-3, with no clear D. V was shortened by 4 bases and J by 1 base, with 15 bases between the two germline ends. The CDR3 is 16 residues long. Per the germline V gene, CDR1 is SGHKS and CDR2 is YYEKEE (reference sequence). The CDR3 spells CASSPWSRTSGNTIYF. In DNA, the CDR3 is TGTGCCAGCAGCCCTTGGTCCCGTACTTCTGGAAACACCATATATTTT.

The chain combines TRBV5-1 with TRBJ2-7, with TRBD1 matching 9 bases. CDR1 is SGHRS, CDR2 YFSETQ, per germline. The CDR3 loop spans 15 amino acids. J was trimmed by 2 bases and V by 2 bases; bases with no gene match: 5. This chain's CDR3 is CASSLTDRGPYEQYF. The DNA for the CDR3 is TGCGCCAGCAGCTTAACGGACAGGGGACCCTACGAGCAGTACTTC.

The V gene is TRBV13, the J gene TRBJ2-3, with 9 bases identical to TRBD1. From germline, CDR1 is PRHDT and CDR2 FYEKMQ (reference sequence). The CDR3 spans 15 residues. Trimming took 5 bases from V and 2 from J; bases not matched to a gene: 5. This chain's CDR3 is CASSERDRVTDTQYF. CDR3 coding DNA: TGTGCCAGCAGCGAACGGGACAGGGTCACAGATACGCAGTATTTT.

This clone was detected once. The rearrangement links TRBV5-1 to TRBJ2-5; D gene uncertain. The germline V and J ends were trimmed by 0 bases and 2 bases, with 8 bases remaining between them. Germline CDR1 reads SGHRS; CDR2 reads YFSETQ. This CDR3 is built from 14 residues. CDR3 sequence: CASSLGVRQETQYF. In nucleotides, the CDR3 is TGCGCCAGCAGCTTGGGCGTCAGACAAGAGACCCAGTACTTC.

V and J are TRBV7-2 and TRBJ1-4; 8 nucleotides match TRBD1. Looked up from germline, CDR1 is SGHTA and CDR2 is FQGNSA. J was trimmed by 8 bases and V by 5 bases; bases with no gene match: 7. The CDR3 loop spans 14 amino acids. The CDR3 nucleotides are TGTGCCAGCAGCCCGACAGGGGTGGGGGAAAAACTGTTTTTT. Translation gives CASSPTGVGEKLFF.

V gene TRBV19 combines with J gene TRBJ1-5; 7 nucleotides match TRBD1. Losses at the gene ends were 7 bases for V and 1 base for J; bases not matched to a gene: 10. The germline V gene encodes CDR1 LNHDA and CDR2 SQIVND (reference sequence). The CDR3 has 16 residues. The CDR3 spells CASIRGGGRSNQPQHF. The CDR3 DNA is TGTGCCAGTATACGCGGAGGGGGCCGAAGCAATCAGCCCCAGCATTTT.

The chain joins TRBV21-1 to TRBJ1-1; the table's D call, TRBD1, was not checked against the DNA. TRBV21-1 is marked as a pseudogene. The CDR3 is 16 amino acids. The CDR3 sequence: CASSDRPQISGAEAFF. The DNA of the CDR3 is TGTGCCAGCAGCGACCGCCCCCAAATTTCAGGGGCTGAAGCTTTCTTT.

The chain uses TRBV18 and TRBJ1-5; no clear D gene. Trimming removed 3 bases from V and 4 bases from J, with 7 bases in between. The CDR3 is 13 residues long. In germline, CDR1 is KGHSH, CDR2 LQKENI. The CDR3 DNA reads TGTGCCAGCTCACCTCTAGAAAATCAGCCCCAGCATTTT. Translation gives CASSPLENQPQHF.

In its sample, this clone was seen once. The chain couples TRBV7-9 to TRBJ2-5; unclear D gene. This CDR3 region has 11 residues. Germline CDR1 SEHNR, CDR2 FQNEAQ (reference sequence). With 4 bases removed from V and 5 bases from J, the gap between germline ends came to 5 bases. CDR3 loop: CASSSRETQYF. In DNA, the CDR3 is TGTGCCAGCAGCTCCAGGGAGACCCAGTACTTC.

V is TRBV7-9 and J is TRBJ1-5; D is ambiguous. This CDR3 region has 12 residues. The V end lost 5 bases, the J end lost 4 bases, and 6 bases lay between the germline ends. The germline CDR1 and CDR2 sequences are SEHNR and FQNEAQ (reference sequence). CDR3 region: CASSPGNQPQHF. Here the CDR3 DNA reads TGTGCCAGCAGCCCGGGTAATCAGCCCCAGCATTTT.

CDR3 loop: CASSSLAGAITDTQYF. As DNA, the CDR3 is TGTGCCAGCAGCTCGCTAGCGGGGGCAATCACAGATACGCAGTATTTT. The chain has TRBV7-8 and TRBJ2-3; 10 bases match TRBD2. V gave up 4 bases and J gave up 2 bases; unmatched junction bases: 6. The CDR3 covers 16 residues. Germline assignment: CDR1 SGHVS and CDR2 FQNEAQ.

Here the CDR3 reads CASSSTGGGSLKKQYF. In DNA form, the CDR3 reads TGTGCCAGCAGTTCCACTGGTGGCGGGAGCCTTAAAAAGCAGTACTTC. This chain uses TRBV28 with TRBJ2-7; 7 nucleotides agree with TRBD2. J was trimmed by 8 bases and V by 4 bases; bases with no gene match: 17. CDR3 size: 16 residues. CDR1 is MDHEN and CDR2 is SYDVKM in the germline V gene. Together with reference TRBV28 and TRBJ2-7, the CDR3 gives the full variable domain: DVKVTQSSRYLVKRTGEKVFLECVQDMDHENMFWYRQDPGLGLRLIYFSYDVKMKEKGDIPEGYSVSREKKERFSLILESASTNQTSMYLCASSSTGGGSLKKQYFGPGTRLTVT.

The rearrangement uses TRBV29-1 and TRBJ2-6; no reliable D call. The CDR3 sequence is 15 residues long. Trimming cost V 6 bases and J 0 bases, with 12 bases left between them. The germline V gene encodes CDR1 SQVTM and CDR2 ANQGSEA. CDR3 sequence reads: CSVGVAASGANVLTF. The DNA of the CDR3 is TGCAGCGTAGGAGTCGCCGCCTCTGGGGCCAACGTCCTGACTTTC.

The table lists this clone with a count of one. The V and J genes are TRBV5-5 and TRBJ1-1; maybe TRBD1 (6 bases). CDR3 length equals 14 residues. Trimming took off 2 bases at V and 1 base at J, with 9 bases between the two ends. CDR1 is SGHKS, CDR2 YYEKEE, per germline (reference sequence). CDR3 region: CASSLSGANTEAFF. DNA for the CDR3: TGTGCCAGCAGCTTATCAGGGGCGAACACTGAAGCTTTCTTT.

The chain uses TRBV19 and TRBJ1-1; D remains ambiguous. This CDR3 has 14 residues. CDR1 LNHDA and CDR2 SQIVND come from the germline V gene (reference sequence). Deletions cut 5 bases from V and 5 bases from J, with 15 bases between. The chain's CDR3 is CASSSKVGRTEAFF. CDR3 nucleotides: TGTGCCAGTAGTTCGAAGGTCGGTCGAACTGAAGCTTTCTTT.

The chain employs TRBV10-2 and TRBJ1-1; possible D gene TRBD1, 6 bases. V was pared by 7 bases and J by 1 base, with 10 bases between. CDR3 size: 13 residues. Germline loops: CDR1 WSHSY, CDR2 SAAADI. CDR3 in amino acids: CASNKQGNTEAFF. In DNA, the CDR3 is TGCGCCAGCAACAAACAGGGGAACACTGAAGCTTTCTTT.

V and J are TRBV7-2 and TRBJ2-2; the match to TRBD1 covers 9 bases. In germline, CDR1 is SGHTA, CDR2 FQGNSA. The CDR3 extends over 16 amino acids. V was clipped by 5 bases and J by 5 bases; unmatched bases: 9. CDR3 amino acids: CASSLRQGGRTGELFF. DNA for the CDR3: TGTGCCAGCAGCCTAAGACAGGGGGGTAGGACCGGGGAGCTGTTTTTT.

CDR3 DNA: TGCGCCAGCAGCCAAGAGGGGGACGGGCAGCCCCAGCATTTT. Protein: CASSQEGDGQPQHF. The V and J genes are TRBV5-1 and TRBJ1-5, with D possibly being TRBD1 (6 bases). Germline CDR1 is SGHRS and CDR2 is YFSETQ. V gave up 4 bases and J gave up 7 bases, with 15 bases separating them. There are 14 residues in the CDR3.

The rearrangement joins TRBV9 to TRBJ2-7, with 8 positions matching TRBD2. Germline V gene lookup returns CDR1 SGDLS and CDR2 YYNGEE. This CDR3 contains 15 residues. V gave up 4 bases and J gave up 3 bases; unmatched junction bases: 9. In nucleotides, the CDR3 is TGTGCCAGCAGCAAAGACGGGACTAGTATCTACGAGCAGTACTTC. Translated, it gives CASSKDGTSIYEQYF.

V usage is TRBV6-5 and J usage is TRBJ2-5; D gene unclear. TRBJ2-7 matches the DNA end more closely, so the J call is doubtful. CDR1 and CDR2 from the germline V gene are MNHEY and SVGAGI. The CDR3 runs 11 residues. This chain's CDR3 is CASSNAYEQYF. The CDR3 nucleotides read TGTGCCAGCAGTAATGCCTACGAGCAGTACTTC.

On this clone itself: The sample contains more than one DNA sequence encoding this CDR3. The chain combines TRBV11-3 with TRBJ2-1; 12 bases map to TRBD1. Germline values: CDR1 SGHNT, CDR2 YENEEA. This CDR3 has 16 residues. V dropped 1 base and J dropped 8; count of bases not matched to a gene: 6. The DNA of the CDR3 is TGTGCCAGCAGCTTAGCTGGGACAGGGGGCTTGGATGAGCAGTTCTTC. It specifies CASSLAGTGGLDEQFF.

This clone has only one observation. The chain uses TRBV5-8 and TRBJ2-3; D is possibly TRBD1 (5 bases). Germline values: CDR1 SGHTS, CDR2 YDEGEE. The V and J ends lost 0 bases and 2 bases respectively, with 7 bases between them. The CDR3 covers 14 residues. Here the CDR3 reads CASSLGQITDTQYF. The CDR3 region has the DNA TGTGCCAGCAGCTTGGGACAGATCACAGATACGCAGTATTTT. The full variable domain, completed using reference TRBV5-8 and TRBJ2-3, is EAGVTQSPTHLIKTRGQQATLRCSPISGHTSVYWYQQALGLGLQFLLWYDEGEERNRGNFPPRFSGRQFPNYSSELNVNALELEDSALYLCASSLGQITDTQYFGPGTRLTVL.

This clone was seen just once. The gene calls are TRBV19 and TRBJ1-6; no firm D call. Germline CDR1 and CDR2: LNHDA and SQIVND (reference sequence). This CDR3 has 14 residues. V lost 5 bases to trimming and J lost 4 bases, with 9 bases between them. The CDR3 sequence is CASSEGRYNSPLHF. The CDR3 DNA reads TGTGCCAGTAGTGAGGGCCGATATAATTCACCCCTCCACTTT.

This clone was detected only once. The chain joins TRBV7-3 to TRBJ2-1, with a weak D call TRBD2 (7 bases). The CDR3 contains 15 residues. The ends were cut back, 8 bases at V and 1 base at J, with 15 bases in the middle. CDR1 is SGHTA, CDR2 FQGTGA, per germline. The CDR3 spells CASGRGGKSYNEQFF. The CDR3 nucleotides are TGTGCCAGCGGGAGGGGGGGAAAGTCCTACAATGAGCAGTTCTTC.

This chain joins TRBV5-1 and TRBJ2-7, with 9 bases fitting TRBD1. J gave up 5 bases and V 4 bases, and 4 bases lay outside the gene matches. This CDR3 is 13 amino acids long. CDR1 SGHRS and CDR2 YFSETQ come from the germline V gene. CDR3 bases: TGCGCCAGCAGCCCGGACAGGGGCCACGAGCAGTACTTC. Translating it yields CASSPDRGHEQYF.

CDR3 sequence: CASSYLRGPGNTIYF. CDR3 DNA: TGTGCCAGCAGTTACTTAAGGGGCCCTGGAAACACCATATATTTT. This chain uses TRBV6-5 with TRBJ1-3; D might be TRBD1 (5 bases). This CDR3 has 15 amino acids. The germline V gene encodes CDR1 MNHEY and CDR2 SVGAGI. V was pared by 1 base and J by 2 bases, with 9 bases between.

This sequence joins TRBV2 and TRBJ2-7; possible D gene TRBD2, 5 bases. CDR1 is SNHLY and CDR2 is FYNNEI in the germline V gene. The CDR3 covers 14 residues. The V end was cut by 1 base, the J end by 2 bases, with 9 bases between. CDR3 DNA: TGTGCCAGCAGTGAAGGGGTCGGGGCCTACGAGCAGTACTTC. This gives the protein CASSEGVGAYEQYF.

On this clone itself: Germline is not matched at one junction end, which may reflect a read error. The chain is built from TRBV6-5 and TRBJ2-1, with D uncertain. In germline, CDR1 is MNHEY, CDR2 SVGAGI. The CDR3 runs 15 residues. CDR3 protein: CASSDSGFGGNEQFF. The CDR3 DNA reads TGTGCCAGCAGTGACTCGGGCTTTGGTGGCAATGAGCAGTTCTTC.

V usage is TRBV15 and J usage is TRBJ2-3; TRBD1 aligns across 8 bases. In germline, CDR1 is LNHNV, CDR2 YYDKDF (reference sequence). The CDR3 has 15 amino acids. The ends lost 3 bases at V and 8 bases at J; junction bases unmatched: 10. The CDR3, as DNA: TGTGCCACCAGCAGGGACAGGGAAACGGCGGGTACGCAGTATTTT. Translated, it gives CATSRDRETAGTQYF.

The V gene is TRBV11-3, the J gene TRBJ1-1; weak D call: TRBD1 (5 bases). Germline loops: CDR1 SGHNT, CDR2 YENEEA. The V end lost 0 bases, the J end lost 6 bases, and 14 bases lay between the germline ends. The CDR3 spans 15 residues. CDR3 coding DNA: TGTGCCAGCAGCTTAGAGGGGACGATGGAGTCTGAAGCTTTCTTT. Encoded protein: CASSLEGTMESEAFF.

J is TRBJ2-2 and V is TRBV5-4; D not certain. CDR3 length: 15 residues. The V gene's germline CDR1 is SGHNT and CDR2 YYREEE (reference sequence). V was clipped by 1 base and J by 0 bases, with 7 bases between them. This chain's CDR3 is CASSLPATNTGELFF. CDR3 sequence (DNA): TGTGCCAGCAGCTTGCCAGCTACGAACACCGGGGAGCTGTTTTTT.